This TCR beta chain was found in a study of T-cell reconstitution after alpha-beta-depleted transplantation in children. With respect to this clonotype: Its antigen is still unknown.

Preparation of the TCRbeta library was carried out with unique molecular identifiers. TCRdb reprocessed the PCR reads with MiXCR, giving one entry per CDR3 protein. The sample has a few hundred thousand distinct CDR3 sequences; over 20% are singletons. Whole-study results and caveats: Several hundred rapidly expanded clones from non-depleted graft cells reportedly supplied alpha-beta T cells about two months post-transplant. The authors attributed T-cell counts and diversity one year after transplant mostly to newly produced T cells.

This clonotype originated in a boy less than two years old with Wiskott-Aldrich syndrome, due to receive a stem cell transplant. The starting material was PBMCs, obtained before TCRalphabeta/CD19-depleted stem cell transplant.

The CDR3 reads CSAPYGASGRHEQFF. CDR3 bases: TGCAGTGCCCCTTACGGGGCTAGCGGGCGTCATGAGCAGTTCTTC. V and J are TRBV20-1 and TRBJ2-1; 8 bases agree with TRBD2. The germline gives CDR1 DFQATT, CDR2 SNEGSKA (reference sequence). The CDR3 contains 15 residues. V lost 6 bases, J lost 8 bases, and 15 bases stayed unmatched.